This T cell receptor (beta chain) was observed in a study of T cells in Graves' hyperthyroidism and ophthalmopathy. The source material, RNA transcripts, was used to amplify TCR beta CDR3 regions. Initially, a first-round RT-PCR of the TCR CDR3 employed the HTBI primer set. TCRdb redid the calling of the multiplex PCR reads with MiXCR, one entry per CDR3 protein. This table has around 34,000 distinct CDR3 sequences, 45% to 55% appearing once. This clonotype showed up many times. Germline V gene lookup returns CDR1 SGHRS and CDR2 YFSETQ. The ends lost 3 bases at V and 5 bases at J; junction bases unmatched: 8. The CDR3 runs 15 residues.

Sequencing input: blood. This TCR came from a woman aged 40-49 years with Graves' ophthalmopathy. This rearrangement joins TRBV5-1 to TRBJ1-1, with TRBD1 identical over 9 bases. This CDR3 is CASSWTGQGSTEAFF. The CDR3 DNA reads as TGCGCCAGCAGCTGGACGGGACAGGGCTCTACTGAAGCTTTCTTT.